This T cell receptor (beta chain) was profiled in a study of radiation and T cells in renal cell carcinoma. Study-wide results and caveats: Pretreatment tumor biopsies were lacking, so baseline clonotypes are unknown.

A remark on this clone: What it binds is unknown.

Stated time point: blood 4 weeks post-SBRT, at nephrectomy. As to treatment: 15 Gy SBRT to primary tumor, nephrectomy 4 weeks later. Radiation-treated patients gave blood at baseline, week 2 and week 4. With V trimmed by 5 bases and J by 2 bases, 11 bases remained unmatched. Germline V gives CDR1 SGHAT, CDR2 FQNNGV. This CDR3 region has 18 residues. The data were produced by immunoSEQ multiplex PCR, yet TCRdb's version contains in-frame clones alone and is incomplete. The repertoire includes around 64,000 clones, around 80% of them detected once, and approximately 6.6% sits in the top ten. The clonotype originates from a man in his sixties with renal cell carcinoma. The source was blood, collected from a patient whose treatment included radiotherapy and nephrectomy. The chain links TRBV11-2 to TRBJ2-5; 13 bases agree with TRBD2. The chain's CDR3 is CASSPSLAGGRLQETQYF. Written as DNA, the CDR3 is TGTGCCAGCAGCCCCTCACTAGCGGGAGGGCGGTTGCAAGAGACCCAGTACTTC.